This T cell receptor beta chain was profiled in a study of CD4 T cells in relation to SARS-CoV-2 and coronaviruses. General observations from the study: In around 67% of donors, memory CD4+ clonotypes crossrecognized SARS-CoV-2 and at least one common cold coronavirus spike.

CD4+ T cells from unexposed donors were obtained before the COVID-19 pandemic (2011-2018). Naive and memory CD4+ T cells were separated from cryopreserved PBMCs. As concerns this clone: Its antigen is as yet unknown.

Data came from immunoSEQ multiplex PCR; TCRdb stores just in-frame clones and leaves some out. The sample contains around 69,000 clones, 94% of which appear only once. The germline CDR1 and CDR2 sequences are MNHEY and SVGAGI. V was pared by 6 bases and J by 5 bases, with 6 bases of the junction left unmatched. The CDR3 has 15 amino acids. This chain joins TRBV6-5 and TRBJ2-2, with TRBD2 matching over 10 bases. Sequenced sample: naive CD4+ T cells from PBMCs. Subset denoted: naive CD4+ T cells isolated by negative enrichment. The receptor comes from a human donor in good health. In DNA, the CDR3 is TGTGCCAGCAGGGCTAGCGGGAGCGGTACCGGGGAGCTGTTTTTT. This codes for CASRASGSGTGELFF.